This T cell receptor beta chain was observed in a study of blood T cell repertoires in COVID-19. Study as a whole: Acute and convalescent COVID-19 samples came from the United States, Italy and Spain. The analysed material was cDNA or gDNA that came from T cells, B-cell-depleted T cells, or PBMCs.

Trimming removed 6 bases from V and 0 bases from J, with 14 bases in between. Germline lookup yields CDR1 MDHEN and CDR2 SYDVKM. The CDR3 covers 16 residues. This clone showed up just a few times. Original processing methods: Nucleated cell number was recorded as an estimate derived from reference gene primer amplification. Some clones are missing from TCRdb's copy, which holds only in-frame ones; the method was immunoSEQ multiplex PCR. D and trimming were read from the DNA, whereas the V and J calls and clone size are those reported in that table. The sample shows 46,000 or so clones, around nine tenths of them seen only once.

This clonotype was sampled from a man in his sixties with active or convalescent COVID-19. The chain has TRBV28 and TRBJ1-4; D is unresolved. The sample was peripheral blood. In DNA, the CDR3 is TGTGCCAGCAGGTTTCGATGGGCCGCAACTAATGAAAAACTGTTTTTT. Residues: CASRFRWAATNEKLFF.